These 25 T cell receptor beta chains were sequenced from one sample in a study of radiation and T cells in renal cell carcinoma. The protocol was immunoSEQ multiplex PCR, while the TCRdb copy is restricted to in-frame clones and leaves out a portion. The sample has 130,000 to 150,000 clones, roughly nine tenths seen once. The time point was: baseline pretreatment blood. The treatment denotes: 15 Gy SBRT to primary tumor, nephrectomy 4 weeks later. This specimen consisted of blood, obtained from a patient whose treatment included radiotherapy and nephrectomy. The receptors shown here come from a woman in her 70s with renal cell carcinoma.

This clone was seen once. The chain carries TRBV28 and TRBJ1-2; TRBD1 agrees at 7 bases. This CDR3 comprises 15 residues. Germline V gene sequence: CDR1 MDHEN, CDR2 SYDVKM. The trim removed 5 bases at V and 0 bases at J, leaving 6 bases unmatched. CDR3 coding DNA: TGTGCCAGCAGTCCGGAAGGGACAGCTAACTATGGCTACACCTTC. Protein: CASSPEGTANYGYTF.

This clone appeared once. The chain couples TRBV5-1 to TRBJ2-5, with TRBD2 matching over 9 bases. From germline, CDR1 is SGHRS and CDR2 YFSETQ. Trimming removed 6 bases from V and 5 bases from J; junction bases left unmatched: 11. The CDR3 sequence is 15 residues long. CDR3 in amino acids: CASKNPAGGQETQYF. In nucleotides, the CDR3 is TGCGCCAGCAAAAACCCAGCGGGGGGCCAGGAGACCCAGTACTTC.

The chain joins TRBV6-6 to TRBJ2-7, with a possible D match to TRBD2 (5 bases). The CDR3 totals 16 residues. In germline, CDR1 is MNHNY, CDR2 SVGAGI (reference sequence). V dropped 2 bases and J dropped 2 bases, with 16 bases sitting between them. For the CDR3, the DNA is TGTGCCAGCAGTTACCCTGCCAGAGAGGGCACCTACGAGCAGTACTTC. It specifies CASSYPAREGTYEQYF.

The rearrangement links TRBV7-9 to TRBJ2-1; 7 bases are a match to TRBD1. Trimming at V came to 5 bases and at J to 15 bases, leaving 31 bases not matched to a gene. CDR1 is SEHNR, CDR2 FQNEAQ, per germline (reference sequence). CDR3 length equals 19 residues. CDR3: CASSPAVGQDNFWVANLFF. CDR3 nucleotide sequence: TGTGCCAGCAGCCCAGCAGTAGGACAGGATAACTTTTGGGTGGCGAATCTGTTCTTC.

This clone has just one count. V and J are TRBV11-2 and TRBJ1-2, with unresolved D. The CDR3 consists of 14 residues. The germline gives CDR1 SGHAT, CDR2 FQNNGV. Between the trimmed V and J ends, which lost 5 bases and 0 bases, there was a span of 10 bases. This CDR3 reads CASSRGDSNYGYTF. DNA of the CDR3: TGTGCCAGCAGCCGAGGAGATTCTAACTATGGCTACACCTTC.

The gene calls are TRBV11-1 and TRBJ2-5, with 8 bases lining up with TRBD1. CDR1 and CDR2 (germline): SGHAT, FQDESV (reference sequence). The CDR3 runs 15 residues. V was pared by 3 bases and J by 0 bases, with 3 bases of the junction left unmatched. The CDR3 nucleotides are TGTGCCAGCAGCTTGGGGACAGGTCACCAAGAGACCCAGTACTTC. Translating it yields CASSLGTGHQETQYF.

V usage is TRBV5-1 and J usage is TRBJ2-3; 13 positions match TRBD2. V was clipped by 5 bases and J by 6 bases; unmatched bases: 6. Looked up from germline, CDR1 is SGHRS and CDR2 is YFSETQ. This CDR3 comprises 15 residues. The CDR3 region is CASSTSGGAWDTQYF. CDR3 in DNA: TGCGCCAGCAGTACTAGCGGGGGGGCTTGGGATACGCAGTATTTT.

The count of this clone is one. This chain connects TRBV15 to TRBJ1-2; D remains unclear. Germline values: CDR1 LNHNV, CDR2 YYDKDF (reference sequence). The germline V and J ends were trimmed by 0 bases and 5 bases, with 13 bases remaining between them. The length of the CDR3 is 15 residues. This CDR3 reads CATSRDRTVAYGYTF. The CDR3, as DNA: TGTGCCACCAGCAGAGATCGGACGGTGGCATATGGCTACACCTTC.

In regard to this clone: One end of the junction is discordant with germline, which a read error may explain. V and J are TRBV11-2 and TRBJ1-2; 9 bases agree with TRBD1. CDR3 length: 15 residues. Germline V gives CDR1 SGHAT, CDR2 FQNNGV. The CDR3: CAGSSTGGFNYGYTF. The CDR3 DNA reads as TGTGCCGGCAGCTCCACAGGGGGCTTTAACTATGGCTACACCTTC. Full variable domain (missing parts from reference TRBV11-2 and TRBJ1-2): EAGVAQSPRYKIIEKRQSVAFWCNPISGHATLYWYQQILGQGPKLLIQFQNNGVVDDSQLPKDRFSAERLKGVDSTLKIQPAKLEDSAVYLCAGSSTGGFNYGYTFGSGTRLTVV.

V and J are TRBV5-6 and TRBJ2-5; possible D gene TRBD1, 6 bases. The germline V gene has CDR1 SGHDT and CDR2 YYEEEE. This CDR3 has 17 residues. V shed 2 bases and J shed 0 bases, with 17 bases lying between them. DNA of the CDR3: TGTGCCAGCAGCTTCCGGGCAGGGGTCAGTAACCAAGAGACCCAGTACTTC. Translated, it gives CASSFRAGVSNQETQYF.

This sequence joins TRBV7-6 and TRBJ2-7, with TRBD1 identical over 7 bases. Germline CDR1 is SGHVS and CDR2 is FNYEAQ. The CDR3 sequence is 14 residues long. V gave up 5 bases and J gave up 5 bases; unmatched junction bases: 9. For the CDR3, the DNA is TGTGCCAGCAGCCCAGGACAGGTCATCCACGAGCAGTACTTC. Amino acid sequence: CASSPGQVIHEQYF.

The chain recombines TRBV15 with TRBJ1-5, with D maybe TRBD1 (5 bases). The length of the CDR3 is 14 residues. The V gene's germline CDR1 is LNHNV and CDR2 YYDKDF (reference sequence). V lost 0 bases and J lost 2, with 5 bases in between. The CDR3 spells CATSREGGNQPQHF. CDR3 coding DNA: TGTGCCACCAGCAGAGAGGGGGGCAATCAGCCCCAGCATTTT.

This chain connects TRBV30 to TRBJ2-2; possible D gene TRBD1, 6 bases. Per germline, CDR1 GTSNPN and CDR2 SVGIG (reference sequence). The CDR3 runs to 15 residues. V was pared by 3 bases and J by 7 bases, with 18 bases between. The CDR3 coding sequence is TGTGCCTGGAGGGAGGTACAGGGTGTAATCGGGGAGCTGTTTTTT. Translated, it gives CAWREVQGVIGELFF.

For this clone: One junction end disagrees with the germline gene, perhaps due to a read error. The DNA for the CDR3 is TGTGCCAGCAGTTACGACAGCGGACTAGGGGCTGGGGACTTC. Translated, it gives CASSYDSGLGAGDF. The chain uses TRBV6-6 and TRBJ2-5, with TRBD2 matching over 7 bases. Germline-derived CDR1 and CDR2 are MNHNY and SVGAGI (reference sequence). This CDR3 has 14 amino acids.

DNA for the CDR3: TGTGCCAGCAGCGTCGAGCAGAACTATGGCTACACCTTC. It specifies CASSVEQNYGYTF. The chain joins TRBV9 to TRBJ1-2; D is unclear. V was shortened by 2 bases and J by 2 bases, with 7 bases between the two germline ends. CDR3 size: 13 residues. Germline values: CDR1 SGDLS, CDR2 YYNGEE.

This clone was observed a handful of times. The chain links TRBV5-1 to TRBJ1-6; D is unclear. CDR3 size: 15 residues. The germline V and J ends were trimmed by 3 bases and 8 bases, with 15 bases remaining between them. Germline CDR1 and CDR2: SGHRS and YFSETQ. CDR3 residues: CASSSGGRSHSPLHF. DNA for the CDR3: TGCGCCAGCAGCTCCGGCGGTCGTTCTCATTCACCCCTCCACTTT.

V and J are TRBV27 and TRBJ2-7; the D is unclear. Germline V gene data show CDR1 as MNHEY and CDR2 as SMNVEV (reference sequence). The CDR3 totals 14 residues. Trimming stripped 5 bases from V and 2 bases from J, with 13 bases between. The CDR3 loop reads CASSPLGAAYEQYF. The CDR3 nucleotides read TGTGCCAGCAGTCCCCTAGGAGCTGCCTACGAGCAGTACTTC.

The V and J genes are TRBV2 and TRBJ1-2, with 7 bases matching TRBD1. CDR3 length equals 11 residues. Trimming at V came to 10 bases and at J to 8 bases, leaving 7 bases not matched to a gene. Germline V gives CDR1 SNHLY, CDR2 FYNNEI. The CDR3 nucleotides are TGTGCCAATCGACAGGGAGGAGGCTACACCTTC. Translating gives CANRQGGGYTF.

The chain links TRBV29-1 to TRBJ2-7; no definite D call. The CDR3 spans 12 residues. In germline, CDR1 is SQVTM, CDR2 ANQGSEA. The V end was cut by 7 bases, the J end by 4 bases, with 14 bases between. CDR3 loop: CSATVVQYEQYF. DNA for the CDR3: TGCAGCGCCACGGTCGTCCAATACGAGCAGTACTTC.

The rearrangement links TRBV28 to TRBJ1-2; the D gene is possibly TRBD1 (5 bases). The CDR3 spans 15 residues. V dropped 4 bases and J dropped 8 bases, with 20 bases sitting between them. CDR1 MDHEN and CDR2 SYDVKM come from the germline V gene. The CDR3 is CASSSGLFTSGGYTF. The CDR3 region has the DNA TGTGCCAGCAGTTCGGGACTATTCACAAGCGGCGGCTACACCTTC.

The V gene is TRBV7-8, the J gene TRBJ2-7; TRBD1 matches 7 bases. From germline, CDR1 is SGHVS and CDR2 FQNEAQ. The CDR3 contains 14 residues. The V segment lost 0 bases and the J segment 2 bases; nucleotides outside the gene matches: 1. In DNA, the CDR3 is TGTGCCAGCAGCTTAGCACAGGGGACCTACGAGCAGTACTTC. Amino acids: CASSLAQGTYEQYF.

The J gene is TRBJ2-2, the V gene TRBV11-3, with TRBD2 matching over 9 bases. Trimming cost V 2 bases and J 4 bases; bases outside gene matches: 5. The CDR3 length is 16 residues. The germline CDR1 and CDR2 sequences are SGHNT and YENEEA. The CDR3 DNA reads as TGTGCCAGCAGCTTATCTGGACTAGCGCGCACCGGGGAGCTGTTTTTT. This encodes CASSLSGLARTGELFF.

The J gene is TRBJ2-3, the V gene TRBV5-4; possibly TRBD1 for D (5 bases). Trimming removed 3 bases from V and 5 bases from J, with 16 bases in between. CDR3 size: 15 residues. CDR1 and CDR2 (germline): SGHNT, YYREEE (reference sequence). The CDR3 coding sequence is TGTGCCAGCAGCTCCCCGTCAGGGTTCATAGATACGCAGTATTTT. Its protein product is CASSSPSGFIDTQYF.

The chain joins TRBV9 to TRBJ1-1; weak D call: TRBD1 (5 bases). Germline V gene lookup returns CDR1 SGDLS and CDR2 YYNGEE. The CDR3 covers 13 residues. The V end lost 3 bases, the J end lost 0 bases, and 6 bases lay between the germline ends. Written as DNA, the CDR3 is TGTGCCAGCAGCGACAGGTTGAACACTGAAGCTTTCTTT. Encoded protein: CASSDRLNTEAFF.

The rearrangement links TRBV18 to TRBJ1-1, with D uncertain. V shed 4 bases and J shed 0 bases, with 6 bases lying between them. There are 13 residues in the CDR3. Germline-derived CDR1 and CDR2 are KGHSH and LQKENI. The CDR3 nucleotides read TGTGCCAGCTCACAGGAATTGAACACTGAAGCTTTCTTT. Amino acids: CASSQELNTEAFF.